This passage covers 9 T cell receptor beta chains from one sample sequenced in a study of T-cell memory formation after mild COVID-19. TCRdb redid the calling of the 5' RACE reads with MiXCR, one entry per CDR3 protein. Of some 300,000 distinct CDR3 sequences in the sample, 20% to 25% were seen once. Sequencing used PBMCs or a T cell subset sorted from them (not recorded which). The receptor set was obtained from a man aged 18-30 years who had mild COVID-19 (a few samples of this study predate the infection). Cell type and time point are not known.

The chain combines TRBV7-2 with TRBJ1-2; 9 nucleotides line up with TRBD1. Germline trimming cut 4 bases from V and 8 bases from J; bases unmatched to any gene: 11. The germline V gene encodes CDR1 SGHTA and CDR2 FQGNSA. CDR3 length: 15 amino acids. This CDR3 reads CASSSFGDRAGGYTF. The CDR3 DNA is TGTGCCAGCAGCTCCTTCGGGGACAGGGCGGGCGGCTACACCTTC.

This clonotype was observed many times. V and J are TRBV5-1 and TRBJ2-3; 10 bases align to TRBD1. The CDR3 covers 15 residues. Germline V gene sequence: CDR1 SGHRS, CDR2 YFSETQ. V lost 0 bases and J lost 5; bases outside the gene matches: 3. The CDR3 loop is CASSLGQGARDTQYF. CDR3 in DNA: TGCGCCAGCAGCTTGGGACAGGGGGCGAGAGATACGCAGTATTTT.

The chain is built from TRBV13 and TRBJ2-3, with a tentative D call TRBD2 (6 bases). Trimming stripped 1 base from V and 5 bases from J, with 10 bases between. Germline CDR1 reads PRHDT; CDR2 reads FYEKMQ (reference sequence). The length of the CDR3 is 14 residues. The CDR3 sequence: CASSLVSEGDTQYF. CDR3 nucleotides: TGTGCCAGCAGCTTAGTGTCGGAGGGAGATACGCAGTATTTT.

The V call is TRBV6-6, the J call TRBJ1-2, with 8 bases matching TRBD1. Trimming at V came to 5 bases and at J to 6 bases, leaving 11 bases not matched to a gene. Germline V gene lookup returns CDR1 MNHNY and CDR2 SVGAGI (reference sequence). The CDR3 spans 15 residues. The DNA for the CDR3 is TGTGCCAGCAGTGCCTCCCGACAGGGGAGGGATGGCTACACCTTC. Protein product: CASSASRQGRDGYTF.

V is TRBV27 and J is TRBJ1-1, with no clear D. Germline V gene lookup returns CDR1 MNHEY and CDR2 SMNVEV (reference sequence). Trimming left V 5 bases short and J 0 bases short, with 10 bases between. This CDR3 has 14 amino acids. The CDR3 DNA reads TGTGCCAGCAGTATGGTAGACGTGAACACTGAAGCTTTCTTT. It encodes CASSMVDVNTEAFF.

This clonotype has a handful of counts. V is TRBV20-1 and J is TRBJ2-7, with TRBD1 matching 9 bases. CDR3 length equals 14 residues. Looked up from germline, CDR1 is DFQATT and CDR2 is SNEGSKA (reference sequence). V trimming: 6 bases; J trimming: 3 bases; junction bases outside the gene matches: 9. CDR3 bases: TGCAGTGCCAGGGACAGGGAGAGCCACTACGAGCAGTACTTC. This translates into CSARDRESHYEQYF.

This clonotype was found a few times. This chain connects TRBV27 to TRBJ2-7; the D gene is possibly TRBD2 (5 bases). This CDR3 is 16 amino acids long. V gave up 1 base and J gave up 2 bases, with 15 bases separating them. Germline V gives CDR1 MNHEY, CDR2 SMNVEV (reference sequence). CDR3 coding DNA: TGTGCCAGCAGTTTATACCCGCCCCCGGGGACCTACGAGCAGTACGTC. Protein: CASSLYPPPGTYEQYV.

CDR3 sequence (DNA): TGTGCCAGCAGCCAAGATGGAGGACGGGCCCAGCATTTT. Translating it yields CASSQDGGRAQHF. This sequence joins TRBV4-2 and TRBJ1-5, with D hard to call. CDR1 is LGHNA, CDR2 YNFKEQ, per germline. V was shortened by 0 bases and J by 11 bases, with 11 bases between the two germline ends. This CDR3 comprises 13 residues.

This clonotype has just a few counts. This CDR3 is CASSYSRARLAGYTGELFF. The CDR3, as DNA: TGTGCCAGCAGTTACTCGAGGGCAAGACTAGCGGGCTATACCGGGGAGCTGTTTTTT. This chain links TRBV6-2 or TRBV6-3 with TRBJ2-2; TRBD2 aligns across 10 bases. The CDR3 loop spans 19 amino acids. The germline V gene encodes CDR1 MNHEY and CDR2 SVGEGT. V shed 0 bases, J shed 5 bases, and the junction held 12 bases outside the gene matches.